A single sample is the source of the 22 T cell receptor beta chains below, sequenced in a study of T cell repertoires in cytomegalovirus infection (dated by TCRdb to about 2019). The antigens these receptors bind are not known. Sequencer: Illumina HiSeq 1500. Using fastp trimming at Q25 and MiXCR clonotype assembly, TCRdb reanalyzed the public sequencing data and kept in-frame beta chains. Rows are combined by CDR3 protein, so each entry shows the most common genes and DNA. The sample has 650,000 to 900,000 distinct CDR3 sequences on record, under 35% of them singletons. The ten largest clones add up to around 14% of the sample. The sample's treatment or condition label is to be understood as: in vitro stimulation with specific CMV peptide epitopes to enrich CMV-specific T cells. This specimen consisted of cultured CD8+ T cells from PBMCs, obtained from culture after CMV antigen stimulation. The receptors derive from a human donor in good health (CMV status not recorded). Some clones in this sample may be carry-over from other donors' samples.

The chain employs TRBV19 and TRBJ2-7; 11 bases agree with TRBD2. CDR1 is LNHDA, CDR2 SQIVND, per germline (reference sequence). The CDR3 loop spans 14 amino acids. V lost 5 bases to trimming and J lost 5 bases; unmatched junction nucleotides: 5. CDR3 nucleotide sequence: TGTGCCAGTAGTGCACTAGCGGGGGCCCACGAGCAGTACTTC. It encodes CASSALAGAHEQYF.

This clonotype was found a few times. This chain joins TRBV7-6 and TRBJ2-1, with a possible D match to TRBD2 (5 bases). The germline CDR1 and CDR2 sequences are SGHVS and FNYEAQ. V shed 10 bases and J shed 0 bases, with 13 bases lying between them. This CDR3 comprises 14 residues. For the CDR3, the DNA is TGTGCCACCGTAGCGCCGAGCTCCTACAATGAGCAGTTCTTC. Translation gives CATVAPSSYNEQFF. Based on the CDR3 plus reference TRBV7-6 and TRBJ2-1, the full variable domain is GAGVSQSPRYKVTKRGQDVALRCDPISGHVSLYWYRQALGQGPEFLTYFNYEAQQDKSGLPNDRFSAERPEGSISTLTIQRTEQRDSAMYRCATVAPSSYNEQFFGPGTRLTVL.

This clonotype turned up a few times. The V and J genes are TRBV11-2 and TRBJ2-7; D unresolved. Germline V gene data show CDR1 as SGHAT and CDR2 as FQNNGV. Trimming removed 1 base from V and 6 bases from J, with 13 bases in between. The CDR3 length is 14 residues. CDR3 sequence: CASSLGGQQFEQYV. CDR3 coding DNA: TGTGCCAGCAGCTTAGGTGGTCAGCAGTTCGAGCAGTACGTC.

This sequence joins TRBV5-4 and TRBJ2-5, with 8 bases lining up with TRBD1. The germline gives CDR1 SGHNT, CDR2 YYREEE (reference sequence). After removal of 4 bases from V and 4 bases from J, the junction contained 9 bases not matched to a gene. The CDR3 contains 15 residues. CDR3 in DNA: TGTGCCAGCAGCGCCGGACAGGGCCTGCGAGAGACCCAGTACTTC. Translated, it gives CASSAGQGLRETQYF.

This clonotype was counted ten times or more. CDR3 in DNA: TGCGCCAGCAGCTCCGGACAGGGTGGGCAAGAGACCCAGTACTTC. It encodes CASSSGQGGQETQYF. The chain uses TRBV5-1 and TRBJ2-5, with 8 positions matching TRBD1. CDR3 length equals 15 residues. Germline CDR1 is SGHRS and CDR2 is YFSETQ. The V gene end was trimmed by 3 bases and the J gene end by 2 bases; junction bases not matched to a gene: 6.

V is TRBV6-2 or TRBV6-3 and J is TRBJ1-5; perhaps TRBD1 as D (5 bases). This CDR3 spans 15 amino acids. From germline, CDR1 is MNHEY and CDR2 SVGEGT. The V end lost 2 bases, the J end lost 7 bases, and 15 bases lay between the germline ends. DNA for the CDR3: TGTGCCAGCAGTTACGTCCGGGGGGGAAGGCAGCCCCAGCATTTT. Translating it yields CASSYVRGGRQPQHF.

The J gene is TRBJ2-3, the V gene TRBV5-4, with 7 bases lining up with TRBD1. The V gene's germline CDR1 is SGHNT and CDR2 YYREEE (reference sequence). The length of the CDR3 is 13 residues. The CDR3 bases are TGTGTCTTTGAAGGGGGCGATGCAGATACGCAGTATTTT. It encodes CVFEGGDADTQYF. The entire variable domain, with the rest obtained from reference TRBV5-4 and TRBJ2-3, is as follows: ETGVTQSPTHLIKTRGQQVTLRCSSQSGHNTVSWYQQALGQGPQFIFQYYREEENGRGNFPPRFSGLQFPNYSSELNVNALELDDSALYLCVFEGGDADTQYFGPGTRLTVL.

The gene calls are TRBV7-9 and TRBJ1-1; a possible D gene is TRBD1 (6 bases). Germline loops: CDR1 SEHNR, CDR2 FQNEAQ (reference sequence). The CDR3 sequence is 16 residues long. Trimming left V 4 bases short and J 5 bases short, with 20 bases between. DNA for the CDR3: TGTGCCAGCAGCTCTAGCCAGATTCAGGGGAGAACTGAAGCTTTCTTT. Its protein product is CASSSSQIQGRTEAFF.

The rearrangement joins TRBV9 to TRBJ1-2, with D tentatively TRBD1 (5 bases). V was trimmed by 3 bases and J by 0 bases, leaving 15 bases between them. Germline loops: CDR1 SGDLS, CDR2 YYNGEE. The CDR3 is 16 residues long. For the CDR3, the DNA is TGTGCCAGCAGCGGAGGGAGGGACGGAACTAACTATGGCTACACCTTC. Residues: CASSGGRDGTNYGYTF.

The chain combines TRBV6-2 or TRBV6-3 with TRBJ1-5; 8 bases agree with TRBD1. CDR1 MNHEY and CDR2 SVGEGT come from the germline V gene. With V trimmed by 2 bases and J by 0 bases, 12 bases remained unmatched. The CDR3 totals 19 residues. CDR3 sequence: CASSYPEWDRTFSNQPQHF. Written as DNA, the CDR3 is TGTGCCAGCAGTTACCCCGAATGGGACAGGACGTTTAGCAATCAGCCCCAGCATTTT.

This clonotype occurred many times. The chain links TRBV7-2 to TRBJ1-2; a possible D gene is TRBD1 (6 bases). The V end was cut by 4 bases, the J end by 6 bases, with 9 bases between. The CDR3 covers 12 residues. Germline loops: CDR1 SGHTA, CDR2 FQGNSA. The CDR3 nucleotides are TGTGCCAGCAGCTCAGGGGAGGATGGCTACACCTTC. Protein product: CASSSGEDGYTF.

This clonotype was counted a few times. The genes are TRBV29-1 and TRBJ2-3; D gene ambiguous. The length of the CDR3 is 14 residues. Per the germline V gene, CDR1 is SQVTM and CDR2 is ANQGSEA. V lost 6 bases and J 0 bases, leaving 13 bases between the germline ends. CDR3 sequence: CSVRPQDSTDTQYF. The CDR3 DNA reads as TGCAGCGTCCGCCCCCAGGACAGCACAGATACGCAGTATTTT.

DNA of the CDR3: TGTGCCAGCAGCCCAACCCCGACAGGGGGACCCTACGAGCAGTACTTC. Protein product: CASSPTPTGGPYEQYF. The chain carries TRBV5-5 and TRBJ2-7; 9 bases are shared with TRBD1. V shed 4 bases and J 2 bases; nucleotides not matched to a gene: 10. The CDR3 runs 16 residues. The germline V gene encodes CDR1 SGHKS and CDR2 YYEKEE (reference sequence).

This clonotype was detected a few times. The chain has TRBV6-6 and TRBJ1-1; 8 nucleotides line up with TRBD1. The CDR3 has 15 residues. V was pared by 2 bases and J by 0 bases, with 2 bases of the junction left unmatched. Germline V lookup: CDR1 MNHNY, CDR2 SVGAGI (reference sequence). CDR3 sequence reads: CASSYMDRVNTEAFF. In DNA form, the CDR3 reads TGTGCCAGCAGTTACATGGACAGGGTGAACACTGAAGCTTTCTTT.

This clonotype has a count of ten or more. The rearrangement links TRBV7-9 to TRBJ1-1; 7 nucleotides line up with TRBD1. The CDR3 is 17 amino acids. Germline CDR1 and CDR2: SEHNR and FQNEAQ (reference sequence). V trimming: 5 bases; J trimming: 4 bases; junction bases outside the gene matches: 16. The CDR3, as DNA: TGTGCCAGCAGCCCCACTAACCGGGGGCACAGGGGCACTGAAGCTTTCTTT. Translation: CASSPTNRGHRGTEAFF.

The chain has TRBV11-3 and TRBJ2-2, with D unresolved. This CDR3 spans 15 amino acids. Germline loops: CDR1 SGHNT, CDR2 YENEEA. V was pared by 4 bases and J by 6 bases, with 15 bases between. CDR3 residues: CASSSYDQVAGELFF. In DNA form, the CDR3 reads TGTGCCAGCAGCTCCTACGACCAAGTAGCCGGGGAGCTGTTTTTT. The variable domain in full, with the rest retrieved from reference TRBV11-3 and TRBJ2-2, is EAGVVQSPRYKIIEKKQPVAFWCNPISGHNTLYWYLQNLGQGPELLIRYENEEAVDDSQLPKDRFSAERLKGVDSTLKIQPAELGDSAVYLCASSSYDQVAGELFFGEGSRLTVL.

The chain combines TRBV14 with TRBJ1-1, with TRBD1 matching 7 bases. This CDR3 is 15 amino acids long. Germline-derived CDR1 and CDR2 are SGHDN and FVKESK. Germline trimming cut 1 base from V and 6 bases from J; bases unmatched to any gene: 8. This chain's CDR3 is CASSQAFRGPAEAFF. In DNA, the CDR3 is TGTGCCAGCAGCCAAGCGTTTAGGGGGCCTGCTGAAGCTTTCTTT.

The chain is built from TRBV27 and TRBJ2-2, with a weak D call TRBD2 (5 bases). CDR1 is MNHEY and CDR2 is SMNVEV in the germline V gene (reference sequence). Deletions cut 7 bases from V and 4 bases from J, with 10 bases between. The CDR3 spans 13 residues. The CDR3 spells CASTNRGTGELFF. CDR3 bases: TGTGCCAGCACTAACCGGGGCACCGGGGAGCTGTTTTTT.

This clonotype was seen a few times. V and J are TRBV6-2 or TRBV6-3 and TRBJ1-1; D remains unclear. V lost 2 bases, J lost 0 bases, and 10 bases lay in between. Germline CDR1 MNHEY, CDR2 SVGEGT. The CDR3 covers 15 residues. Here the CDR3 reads CASSYDVTLNTEAFF. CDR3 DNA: TGTGCCAGCAGTTACGACGTAACCCTGAACACTGAAGCTTTCTTT.

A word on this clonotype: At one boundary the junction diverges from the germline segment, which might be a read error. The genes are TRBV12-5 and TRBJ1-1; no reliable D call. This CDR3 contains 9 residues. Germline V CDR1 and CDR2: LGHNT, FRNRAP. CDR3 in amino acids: CTSGHEAFF. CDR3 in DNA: TGTACTAGTGGTCACGAAGCTTTCTTT.

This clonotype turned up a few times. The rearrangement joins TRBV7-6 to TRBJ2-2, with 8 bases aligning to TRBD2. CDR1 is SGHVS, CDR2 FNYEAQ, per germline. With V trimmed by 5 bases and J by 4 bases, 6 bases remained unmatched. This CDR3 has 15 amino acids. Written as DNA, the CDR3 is TGTGCCAGCAGCATCGGGGGGGCTTCCACCGGGGAGCTGTTTTTT. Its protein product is CASSIGGASTGELFF.

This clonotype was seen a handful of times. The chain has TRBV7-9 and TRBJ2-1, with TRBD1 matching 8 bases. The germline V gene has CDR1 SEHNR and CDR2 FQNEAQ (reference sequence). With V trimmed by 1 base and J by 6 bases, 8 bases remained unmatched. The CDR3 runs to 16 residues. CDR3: CASSLEVTGVGNEQFF. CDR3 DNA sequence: TGTGCCAGCAGCTTAGAGGTGACAGGGGTCGGCAATGAGCAGTTCTTC.